One sample yielded the 25 T cell receptor beta chains listed below, sequenced in a study of T cell changes during pregnancy in multiple sclerosis. Profiled with immunoSEQ multiplex PCR; TCRdb holds only in-frame clones, not every one. The sample includes about 64,000 clones, roughly 88% seen only once; the top ten take roughly 2.2%. The specimen comprised peripheral blood, sampled in the second trimester of pregnancy. Receptors originate from a female donor in good health, enrolled as a control in a pregnancy study.

The table lists this clone with a few counts. The chain uses TRBV5-4 and TRBJ1-6, with TRBD1 matching 9 bases. CDR1 and CDR2 from the germline V gene are SGHNT and YYREEE (reference sequence). Trimming cost V 4 bases and J 10 bases; bases outside gene matches: 12. The CDR3 totals 16 residues. CDR3 sequence reads: CASSPESGQGSSPLHF. CDR3 DNA sequence: TGTGCCAGCAGCCCCGAGTCAGGACAGGGGAGCTCACCCCTCCACTTT.

In DNA form, the CDR3 reads TGTGCCAGTAGTACGGGACAGGGGTGGAACATTCAGTACTTC. It yields the protein CASSTGQGWNIQYF. The chain combines TRBV19 with TRBJ2-4, with 10 bases that match TRBD1. The CDR3 length is 14 residues. Losses at the gene ends were 4 bases for V and 7 bases for J; bases not matched to a gene: 4. The germline CDR1 and CDR2 sequences are LNHDA and SQIVND (reference sequence). Together with reference TRBV19 and TRBJ2-4, the CDR3 gives the full variable domain: DGGITQSPKYLFRKEGQNVTLSCEQNLNHDAMYWYRQDPGQGLRLIYYSQIVNDFQKGDIAEGYSVSREKKESFPLTVTSAQKNPTAFYLCASSTGQGWNIQYFGAGTRLSVL.

CDR3 sequence: CASSPLGPGTGYGNTIYF. The CDR3 DNA is TGTGCCAGCAGTCCTCTAGGTCCCGGGACAGGGTATGGAAACACCATATATTTT. This chain connects TRBV27 to TRBJ1-3, with 9 positions matching TRBD1. V lost 5 bases and J lost 3; bases outside the gene matches: 14. The CDR3 has 18 residues. CDR1 and CDR2 from the germline V gene are MNHEY and SMNVEV (reference sequence).

V usage is TRBV7-9 and J usage is TRBJ2-3; perhaps TRBD2 as D (7 bases). CDR1 is SEHNR, CDR2 FQNEAQ, per germline (reference sequence). The CDR3 extends over 15 amino acids. V lost 4 bases to trimming and J lost 2 bases, with 13 bases between them. The CDR3 region is CASSSRGPDTDTQYF. DNA of the CDR3: TGTGCCAGCAGCTCGCGGGGGCCGGACACAGATACGCAGTATTTT.

The chain employs TRBV13 and TRBJ2-5, with TRBD2 matching over 13 bases. With 4 bases clipped from V and 5 bases from J, the junction kept 10 bases outside the gene matches. CDR1 and CDR2 (germline): PRHDT, FYEKMQ (reference sequence). This CDR3 region has 17 residues. The CDR3 DNA sequence: TGTGCCAGCAGCTCGAGACTAGCGGGGGGCCGGGGGGAGACCCAGTACTTC. Its translation: CASSSRLAGGRGETQYF.

The chain couples TRBV7-8 to TRBJ2-5; D is undetermined. The V and J ends lost 2 bases and 5 bases respectively, with 6 bases between them. The CDR3 totals 12 residues. Germline V lookup: CDR1 SGHVS, CDR2 FQNEAQ. This CDR3 is CASSLFSETQYF. The CDR3 bases are TGTGCCAGCAGCTTATTTTCTGAGACCCAGTACTTC.

This chain links TRBV19 with TRBJ2-7, with a tentative D call TRBD2 (6 bases). CDR1 and CDR2 from the germline V gene are LNHDA and SQIVND (reference sequence). Trimming pared 5 bases from V and 1 base from J, leaving 15 bases between. The length of the CDR3 is 15 residues. CDR3 nucleotides: TGTGCCAGTAGTGCCGTTACGGCGGGATCCTACGAGCAGTACTTC. Residues: CASSAVTAGSYEQYF.

The V and J genes are TRBV28 and TRBJ1-2; D is unresolved. The CDR3 contains 14 residues. Trimming stripped 6 bases from V and 8 bases from J, with 19 bases between. Germline V gene data show CDR1 as MDHEN and CDR2 as SYDVKM. CDR3 sequence (DNA): TGTGCCAGCAGGGCCCCGGGGAGGGCGGAGGGCTACACCTTC. Translated: CASRAPGRAEGYTF.

This clone was recorded once. This chain connects TRBV9 to TRBJ2-3; 9 bases align to TRBD2. Germline CDR1 reads SGDLS; CDR2 reads YYNGEE. CDR3 length: 16 residues. Losses at the gene ends were 0 bases for V and 1 base for J; bases not matched to a gene: 3. The CDR3 DNA reads as TGTGCCAGCAGCGTAGGAGCGGGGGGCCGCACAGATACGCAGTATTTT. It specifies CASSVGAGGRTDTQYF.

With regard to this clone: At one end, the junction sequence differs from germline, possibly due to a read error. V usage is TRBV7-9 and J usage is TRBJ2-7; TRBD2 is a possible D gene (5 bases). This CDR3 spans 11 amino acids. In germline, CDR1 is SEHNR, CDR2 FQNEAQ (reference sequence). CDR3 nucleotides: TGTGCCAGCAGCTTTGCGGGCCTGCCCTTCTTC. This sequence encodes CASSFAGLPFF.

This rearrangement joins TRBV27 to TRBJ2-5; the match to TRBD2 covers 15 bases. Germline CDR1 MNHEY, CDR2 SMNVEV (reference sequence). This CDR3 comprises 15 residues. The trim removed 9 bases at V and 4 bases at J, leaving 6 bases unmatched. This CDR3 is CASMGTSGGRETQYF. In nucleotides, the CDR3 is TGTGCCAGTATGGGGACTAGCGGGGGGCGAGAGACCCAGTACTTC.

Concerning this clone itself: Other DNA variants within this sample encode the same CDR3. The CDR3 DNA follows: TGCGCCAGCAGCTTGGGACTAGCGGGAACCTACGAGCAGTACTTC. It is translated as CASSLGLAGTYEQYF. The rearrangement joins TRBV5-1 to TRBJ2-7; 11 bases map to TRBD2. CDR3 length equals 15 residues. V trimming: 0 bases; J trimming: 2 bases; junction bases outside the gene matches: 1. The germline CDR1 and CDR2 sequences are SGHRS and YFSETQ. The full variable domain, rest sourced from reference TRBV5-1 and TRBJ2-7, is KAGVTQTPRYLIKTRGQQVTLSCSPISGHRSVSWYQQTPGQGLQFLFEYFSETQRNKGNFPGRFSGRQFSNSRSEMNVSTLELGDSALYLCASSLGLAGTYEQYFGPGTRLTVT.

The V call is TRBV7-9, the J call TRBJ2-1, with D perhaps matching TRBD1 (6 bases). The germline CDR1 and CDR2 sequences are SEHNR and FQNEAQ (reference sequence). This CDR3 spans 12 amino acids. V lost 5 bases and J lost 7, with 9 bases in between. For the CDR3, the DNA is TGTGCCAGCAGCACAGGGTATAATGAGCAGTTCTTC. Amino acid sequence: CASSTGYNEQFF.

The chain employs TRBV5-4 and TRBJ2-7; 7 positions agree with TRBD1. There are 16 residues in the CDR3. The V and J ends lost 5 bases and 0 bases, in that order; junction bases with no gene match: 11. Per germline, CDR1 SGHNT and CDR2 YYREEE (reference sequence). The chain's CDR3 is CASRPGPGQVSYEQYF. For the CDR3, the DNA is TGTGCCAGCAGACCCGGGCCCGGACAGGTCTCCTACGAGCAGTACTTC.

J is TRBJ2-7 and V is TRBV19; weak D call: TRBD1 (6 bases). This CDR3 is 16 amino acids long. Germline V gene lookup returns CDR1 LNHDA and CDR2 SQIVND (reference sequence). The germline V and J ends were trimmed by 11 bases and 3 bases, with 26 bases remaining between them. CDR3 coding DNA: TGTGCCCAGACAGGTTCGGGGACGGTGATTTTCTACGAGCAGTACTTC. Protein: CAQTGSGTVIFYEQYF.

The gene calls are TRBV5-4 and TRBJ2-7; perhaps TRBD1 as D (5 bases). The CDR3 runs 14 residues. Germline V CDR1 and CDR2: SGHNT, YYREEE (reference sequence). V was clipped by 4 bases and J by 3 bases, with 14 bases between them. CDR3 region: CASSPGHRLYEQYF. In nucleotides, the CDR3 is TGTGCCAGCAGCCCGGGTCACAGGCTCTACGAGCAGTACTTC.

The chain links TRBV7-9 to TRBJ2-1, with 13 bases that match TRBD2. The trim removed 3 bases at V and 8 bases at J, leaving 7 bases unmatched. CDR1 is SEHNR and CDR2 is FQNEAQ in the germline V gene (reference sequence). This CDR3 has 16 amino acids. CDR3 loop: CASSFGGGLAGDEQFF. The CDR3 nucleotides read TGTGCCAGCAGCTTTGGAGGTGGACTAGCGGGAGATGAGCAGTTCTTC.

V gene TRBV5-4 combines with J gene TRBJ2-1; 7 nucleotides line up with TRBD1. Germline CDR1 SGHNT, CDR2 YYREEE (reference sequence). There are 11 residues in the CDR3. The CDR3 DNA is TGTGTTTCAGGGGGCTACAATGAGCAGTTCTTC. Protein product: CVSGGYNEQFF. The variable domain in full, completed from reference TRBV5-4 and TRBJ2-1, reads ETGVTQSPTHLIKTRGQQVTLRCSSQSGHNTVSWYQQALGQGPQFIFQYYREEENGRGNFPPRFSGLQFPNYSSELNVNALELDDSALYLCVSGGYNEQFFGPGTRLTVL.

The rearrangement joins TRBV2 to TRBJ1-5; 8 bases are a match to TRBD1. V dropped 10 bases and J dropped 3; count of bases not matched to a gene: 11. Germline values: CDR1 SNHLY, CDR2 FYNNEI. The CDR3 loop spans 15 amino acids. In DNA, the CDR3 is TGTGCCACCTCCTTAGGACAGGGACTCAATCAGCCCCAGCATTTT. It codes for CATSLGQGLNQPQHF.

The V gene is TRBV28, the J gene TRBJ2-7, with a weak D call TRBD1 (5 bases). V lost 6 bases and J lost 4, with 13 bases in between. This CDR3 contains 13 residues. The germline gives CDR1 MDHEN, CDR2 SYDVKM. The CDR3 sequence: CASRSTGRYEQYF. The CDR3 DNA follows: TGTGCCAGCAGGAGCACAGGTAGGTACGAGCAGTACTTC.

The rearrangement uses TRBV5-4 and TRBJ2-1; no reliable D call. The CDR3 length is 12 residues. Between the trimmed V and J ends, which lost 4 bases and 4 bases, there was a span of 6 bases. Germline V gene sequence: CDR1 SGHNT, CDR2 YYREEE (reference sequence). The CDR3 region has the DNA TGTGCCAGCAGCGTGACTTACAATGAGCAGTTCTTC. It encodes CASSVTYNEQFF.

The V gene is TRBV6-5, the J gene TRBJ1-2; unclear D gene. V was pared by 8 bases and J by 6 bases, with 10 bases between. Germline lookup yields CDR1 MNHEY and CDR2 SVGAGI. The CDR3 is 11 residues long. The CDR3: CASGWSHGYTF. Written as DNA, the CDR3 is TGTGCCAGCGGCTGGAGCCATGGCTACACCTTC.

This chain joins TRBV5-5 and TRBJ1-3; D ambiguous. Germline assignment: CDR1 SGHKS and CDR2 YYEKEE (reference sequence). V lost 5 bases and J lost 0, with 6 bases in between. The CDR3 loop spans 13 amino acids. CDR3: CASRKSSGNTIYF. In nucleotides, the CDR3 is TGTGCCAGCAGAAAGAGCTCTGGAAACACCATATATTTT.

V and J are TRBV5-6 and TRBJ2-1; the D is unclear. The CDR3 spans 14 residues. Germline CDR1 is SGHDT and CDR2 is YYEEEE. Deletions cut 1 base from V and 0 bases from J, with 5 bases between. CDR3 sequence reads: CASSLSSSYNEQFF. For the CDR3, the DNA is TGTGCCAGCAGCTTGTCGAGCTCCTACAATGAGCAGTTCTTC.

This chain uses TRBV7-2 with TRBJ2-7; 13 bases map to TRBD2. The CDR3 is made up of 15 amino acids. Germline values: CDR1 SGHTA, CDR2 FQGNSA. V shed 5 bases and J 3 bases; nucleotides not matched to a gene: 4. Written as DNA, the CDR3 is TGTGCCAGCAGCCGGACTAGCGGGGGTAACTACGAGCAGTACTTC. Its translation is CASSRTSGGNYEQYF.